These T cell receptor beta chains were read from a single sample in a study of blood T cell repertoires in COVID-19. This table comes from immunoSEQ multiplex PCR, and its TCRdb copy is limited to in-frame clones, with some not included. The top ten clones hold 5.5% to 6% of a sample with around 60,000 clones, around 83% of them seen once. Material: peripheral blood. The receptor source for this set is a woman aged 60-70 years with acute or convalescent COVID-19. CDR3s include the opening cysteine and the closing phenylalanine or tryptophan. The order of the fields is J gene, clone size, V gene, CDR3 protein. Clone size, where shown, is once, few, many, or a class for clones that have expanded.

TRBJ1-2,-,TRBV30,CAWRRTGRNYGYTF
TRBJ2-2,once,TRBV19,CASSIQGRSGELFF
TRBJ1-5,-,TRBV5-1,CASSLGAGGNQPQHF
TRBJ1-2,-,TRBV30,CAWSLRTDGYTF
TRBJ1-2,-,TRBV25-1,CASSGTSGGGNGYTF
TRBJ2-1,-,TRBV28,CASSLSPGQAVYNEQFF
TRBJ1-2,-,TRBV9,CASTTGGGNYGYTF
TRBJ1-1,-,TRBV25-1,CASSEGRGEAFF
TRBJ1-6,-,TRBV7-9,CASSSGQSNSPLHF
TRBJ2-2,-,TRBV5-6,CASSFQNTGELFF
TRBJ2-3,few,TRBV5-4,CASSLETSGITDTQYF
TRBJ1-4,-,TRBV11-2,CASSLHREKLFF
TRBJ1-1,-,TRBV4-1,CASSQVDMGLLGNTEAFF
TRBJ2-3,-,TRBV13,CASSRGDRGGDTQYF
TRBJ1-4,-,TRBV5-1,CASSPGQGATNEKLFF
TRBJ1-1,-,TRBV5-1,CASSRGDRDGEAFF
TRBJ1-2,-,TRBV20-1,CSASLLFGYTF
TRBJ2-3,medium-sized,TRBV6-5,CASSPTSGGADTQYF
TRBJ1-5,-,TRBV19,CASSIQVNQPQHF
TRBJ2-1,once,TRBV20-1,CSASGLGNGTRGSYNEQFF
TRBJ2-2,once,TRBV7-2,CASSVQGTNTGELFF
TRBJ2-1,-,TRBV11-1,CASSPDRGHYNEQFF
TRBJ2-1,-,TRBV24-1,CATSDPGSGGYNEQFF
TRBJ1-1,-,TRBV29-1,CSVRGQGSTEAFF
TRBJ2-1,-,TRBV6-5,CASSRSGAGNEQFF
TRBJ1-1,-,TRBV7-6,CASSLSQGNTEAFF
TRBJ2-7,once,TRBV4-1,CASSQEFLAGYEQYF
TRBJ2-7,once,TRBV6-5,CASSLRRVSSYEQYF
TRBJ1-6,-,TRBV6-4,CASRLQGEGNSPLHF
TRBJ2-1,-,TRBV30,CAWSVVPSGGEFF
TRBJ2-2,few,TRBV6-5,CASTLTGGPGELFF
TRBJ1-2,once,TRBV6-5,CASSPGGYGYTF
TRBJ1-1,-,TRBV6-5,CASRTGSNTEAFF
TRBJ2-2,-,TRBV7-7,CASSLRETGELFF
TRBJ1-1,-,TRBV7-9,CASSLQGALRTEAFF
TRBJ1-4,-,TRBV10-2,CASSARAASTNEKLFF
TRBJ1-1,-,TRBV19,CASSINGGDTEAFF
TRBJ1-1,few,TRBV5-1,CASSIDNGGTEAFF
TRBJ1-1,once,TRBV30,CAWSVDRGTEAFF
TRBJ2-2,once,TRBV20-1,CSASSGGVSTGELFF